The rows below give T cell receptor beta chains drawn from one sample of a study of T cell repertoires in cytomegalovirus infection. No antigens are known for them. In TCRdb, the reads were re-called with MiXCR into one record per CDR3 protein. The table records hundreds of thousands of distinct CDR3 sequences, around 31% of them present only once. This specimen was cultured CD8+ T cells from PBMCs, taken from culture after CMV antigen stimulation. These receptors all stem from a human donor in good health (CMV status not recorded). Some clones in this sample may be carry-over from other donors' samples. The CDR3 runs from the conserved cysteine through the conserved F or W. D genes are given only for firm matches. Size is omitted from some rows. Given values are once, few, many or a class for expanded clones.

clone size: few; D gene: TRBD1; V gene: TRBV20-1; J gene: TRBJ2-5; CDR3 DNA: TGCAGTGCCAGGGGGCCGGGGGAGACCCAGTACTTC; CDR3 protein: CSARGPGETQYF
clone size: few; D gene: -; V gene: TRBV10-2; J gene: TRBJ2-5; CDR3 DNA: TGCGCCAGCAGTGAGTTGCGGGAACAAGAGACCCAGTACTTC; CDR3 protein: CASSELREQETQYF
clone size: few; D gene: -; V gene: TRBV27; J gene: TRBJ1-5; CDR3 DNA: TGTGCCAGCAGTTTATGGGGGGAAAGGGATCAGCCCCAGCATTTT; CDR3 protein: CASSLWGERDQPQHF
clone size: few; D gene: -; V gene: TRBV7-9; J gene: TRBJ1-1; CDR3 DNA: TGTGCCAGCGACCGGGACCCGAGGACTGAAGCTTTCTTT; CDR3 protein: CASDRDPRTEAFF
clone size: -; D gene: -; V gene: TRBV25-1; J gene: TRBJ2-5; CDR3 DNA: TGTGCCAGCAGTGATGATGTGGCTATTGGAGAGACCCAGTACTTC; CDR3 protein: CASSDDVAIGETQYF
clone size: -; D gene: -; V gene: TRBV28; J gene: TRBJ2-6; CDR3 DNA: TGTGCCAGCTGTTTTGGGGGGTTAGGCTCTGGGGCCAACGTCCTGACTTTC; CDR3 protein: CASCFGGLGSGANVLTF
clone size: many; D gene: -; V gene: TRBV7-2; J gene: TRBJ2-7; CDR3 DNA: TGTGCCAGCAGCCGCACTCTTGGTCCGCACTACGAGCAGTACTTC; CDR3 protein: CASSRTLGPHYEQYF
clone size: -; D gene: -; V gene: TRBV9; J gene: TRBJ1-1; CDR3 DNA: TGTGCCAGCAGCGTAGGTTCGGGGGGCGGTGGCACTGAAGCTTTCTTT; CDR3 protein: CASSVGSGGGGTEAFF
clone size: -; D gene: TRBD2; V gene: TRBV20-1; J gene: TRBJ2-1; CDR3 DNA: TGCAGTGCCCCCGGGACTAGCGGGGTCTACAATGAGCAGTTCTTC; CDR3 protein: CSAPGTSGVYNEQFF
clone size: many; D gene: -; V gene: TRBV7-2; J gene: TRBJ1-1; CDR3 DNA: TGTGCCAGCAGTCTGGGTGGCAGGGTGGAAGAAGCTTTCTTT; CDR3 protein: CASSLGGRVEEAFF
clone size: few; D gene: -; V gene: TRBV4-3; J gene: TRBJ2-1; CDR3 DNA: TGCGCCAGCAGCCAAGAAAGAAAGGGGTATGAGCAGTTCTTC; CDR3 protein: CASSQERKGYEQFF
clone size: -; D gene: -; V gene: TRBV10-3; J gene: TRBJ1-1; CDR3 DNA: TGTGCCATCAGTGAGTGGGGGGAGGGGTCGGACGCTGAAGCTTTCTTT; CDR3 protein: CAISEWGEGSDAEAFF
clone size: -; D gene: -; V gene: TRBV6-1; J gene: TRBJ2-7; CDR3 DNA: TGTGCCAGCAGTACTCACGGGGGGCCCCTATACGAGCAGTACTTC; CDR3 protein: CASSTHGGPLYEQYF
clone size: few; D gene: -; V gene: TRBV23-1; J gene: TRBJ2-5; CDR3 DNA: TGCGCCAGCAGTCAAAACTCGGGACAACAGTACCAAGAGACCCAGTACTTC; CDR3 protein: CASSQNSGQQYQETQYF
clone size: once; D gene: -; V gene: TRBV20-1; J gene: TRBJ1-2; CDR3 DNA: TGCAGTGCCCTAGAGGTGCGGGGACATGACTATGGCTACACCTTC; CDR3 protein: CSALEVRGHDYGYTF
clone size: few; D gene: -; V gene: TRBV12-3/TRBV12-4; J gene: TRBJ1-3; CDR3 DNA: TGTGCCAGCAATCCGGGCTCTGGAAACACCATATATTTT; CDR3 protein: CASNPGSGNTIYF
clone size: many; D gene: -; V gene: TRBV7-2; J gene: TRBJ1-1; CDR3 DNA: TGTGCCAGCAGCTTAGCGTCTATGAACACTGAAGCTTTCTTT; CDR3 protein: CASSLASMNTEAFF
clone size: few; D gene: TRBD1; V gene: TRBV6-1; J gene: TRBJ1-2; CDR3 DNA: TGTGCCAGCAGTGAAAGTATTCGTAGAACAGGGGGCGGCTACACCTTC; CDR3 protein: CASSESIRRTGGGYTF
clone size: few; D gene: TRBD1; V gene: TRBV5-1; J gene: TRBJ1-2; CDR3 DNA: TGCGCCAGCAGGATGTCAGGGGGCAACTATGGCTACACCTTC; CDR3 protein: CASRMSGGNYGYTF
clone size: -; D gene: -; V gene: TRBV12-3/TRBV12-4; J gene: TRBJ1-5; CDR3 DNA: TGTGCCAGCAGTTTCGGGATGCCCGAAGACAAAATACGAGGCAATCAGCCCCAGCATTTT; CDR3 protein: CASSFGMPEDKIRGNQPQHF
clone size: few; D gene: -; V gene: TRBV12-3/TRBV12-4; J gene: TRBJ2-3; CDR3 DNA: TGTGCCAGCAGCCAAGTGTTGGATACGCAGTATTTT; CDR3 protein: CASSQVLDTQYF
clone size: -; D gene: -; V gene: TRBV20-1; J gene: TRBJ2-1; CDR3 DNA: TGCAGTGCTAGAGTCGACCTAAGCTCCTACAATGAGCAGTTCTTC; CDR3 protein: CSARVDLSSYNEQFF
clone size: -; D gene: TRBD2; V gene: TRBV27; J gene: TRBJ2-1; CDR3 DNA: TGTGCCAGCAGTTTCGAGGTTGGACTAGCGGGGGAACTGGGTGAGCAGTTCTTC; CDR3 protein: CASSFEVGLAGELGEQFF
clone size: -; D gene: TRBD2; V gene: TRBV14; J gene: TRBJ2-3; CDR3 DNA: TGTGCCAGCAGCCCTACTAGCGGCGTACTTTTAAATACGCAGTATTTT; CDR3 protein: CASSPTSGVLLNTQYF
clone size: -; D gene: -; V gene: TRBV12-3/TRBV12-4; J gene: TRBJ1-2; CDR3 DNA: TGTGCCAGCAACGACGGCCGTAGGGGCTACACCTTC; CDR3 protein: CASNDGRRGYTF
clone size: -; D gene: -; V gene: TRBV7-4; J gene: TRBJ1-2; CDR3 DNA: TGTGCCAGCAGCGGGCCGAACCCGAGACTCTATGGCTACACCTTC; CDR3 protein: CASSGPNPRLYGYTF